This TCR beta chain was recorded in a study of OX40 agonist ivuxolimab in advanced cancers. Study summary: Ivuxolimab was administered intravenously to patients at 0.01 to 10 mg/kg every 2 weeks. Findings and limits, study-wide: Fewer expanded clones were found on average in CD4+ than in CD8+ T cells. Dose levels from 0.1 to 3.0 mg/kg saw CD4+ and CD8+ blood T cells expand clonally by week 6.

CDR3 size: 12 residues. The germline V gene encodes CDR1 SGHTA and CDR2 FQGNSA. Trimming pared 3 bases from V and 3 bases from J, leaving 6 bases between. Here immunoSEQ multiplex PCR was the method, and the copy in TCRdb shows in-frame clones only, minus some. The table shows roughly 18,000 clones, with around 78% occurring only once. Note on this clone: Its antigen is currently unknown.

The chain recombines TRBV7-2 with TRBJ2-7; D uncertain. This TCR was recovered from an adult with an advanced solid tumor such as melanoma, head and neck, liver or kidney cancer. Sequencing used CD4+ or CD8+ T cells sorted from blood, obtained in a trial of the OX40 agonist ivuxolimab. The CDR3 loop is CASSFLGYEQYF. In DNA form, the CDR3 reads TGTGCCAGCAGCTTCCTGGGCTACGAGCAGTACTTC.